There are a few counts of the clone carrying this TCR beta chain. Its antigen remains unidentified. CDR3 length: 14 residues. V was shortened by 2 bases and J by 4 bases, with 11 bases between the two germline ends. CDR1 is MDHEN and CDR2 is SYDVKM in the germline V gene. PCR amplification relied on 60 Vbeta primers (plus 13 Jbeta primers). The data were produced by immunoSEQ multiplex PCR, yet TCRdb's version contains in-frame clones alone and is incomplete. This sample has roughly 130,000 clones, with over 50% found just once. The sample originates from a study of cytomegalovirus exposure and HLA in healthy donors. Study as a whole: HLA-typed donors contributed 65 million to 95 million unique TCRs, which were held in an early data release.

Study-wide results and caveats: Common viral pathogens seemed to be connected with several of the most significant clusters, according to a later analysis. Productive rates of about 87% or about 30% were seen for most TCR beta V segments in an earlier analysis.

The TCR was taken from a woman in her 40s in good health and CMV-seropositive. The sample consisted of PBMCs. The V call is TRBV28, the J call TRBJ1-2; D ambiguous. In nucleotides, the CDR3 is TGTGCCAGCAGTTTAAGGGAGTTTGGCTATGGCTACACCTTC. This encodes CASSLREFGYGYTF.